Presented here are 32 T cell receptor beta chains from one specimen sequenced in a study of Graves' ophthalmopathy and Graves' hyperthyroidism. The authors amplified TCR beta CDR3 regions from RNA transcripts. In the first round, RT-PCR was carried out with HTBI primers, and a multiplex PCR formed the second round. TCRdb reanalysed the multiplex PCR reads using MiXCR and keeps one entry per CDR3 protein. Here the sample spans 150,000 to 200,000 distinct CDR3 sequences, more than 30% being singletons. Input material: peripheral blood. The receptors here all came from a woman in her 40s with Graves' ophthalmopathy.

This clonotype came up many times. This chain links TRBV28 with TRBJ2-7; 14 bases agree with TRBD2. The CDR3 loop spans 15 amino acids. Germline V gene sequence: CDR1 MDHEN, CDR2 SYDVKM. The J segment lost 5 bases and the V segment lost 5 bases, leaving 5 bases of the junction unmatched. The CDR3: CASSQTSGRVHEQYF. CDR3 in DNA: TGTGCCAGCAGTCAGACTAGCGGGAGGGTCCACGAGCAGTACTTC.

The chain employs TRBV6-2 or TRBV6-3 and TRBJ2-7; D is possibly TRBD1 or TRBD2 (5 bases each). The V gene's germline CDR1 is MNHEY and CDR2 SVGEGT. V lost 1 base and J lost 4, with 17 bases in between. This CDR3 has 16 residues. The CDR3 sequence is CASSYFRTGPSYEQYF. For the CDR3, the DNA is TGTGCCAGCAGTTACTTTCGAACGGGACCTTCTTACGAGCAGTACTTC.

This clonotype was counted many times. V is TRBV2 and J is TRBJ2-7; weak D call: TRBD2 (5 bases). Between the trimmed V and J ends, which lost 7 bases and 3 bases, there was a span of 7 bases. The germline V gene has CDR1 SNHLY and CDR2 FYNNEI. CDR3 length equals 11 residues. The CDR3 nucleotides are TGTGCCAGCAAACGGGGCTACGAGCAGTACTTC. Its protein product is CASKRGYEQYF.

This clonotype was counted at least ten times. The chain joins TRBV11-2 to TRBJ1-1; D uncertain. Germline lookup yields CDR1 SGHAT and CDR2 FQNNGV. Trimming removed 5 bases from V and 1 base from J, with 14 bases in between. The CDR3 totals 15 residues. The CDR3 sequence is CASSASPESNTEAFF. CDR3 nucleotide sequence: TGTGCCAGCAGCGCGTCACCGGAGTCGAACACTGAAGCTTTCTTT.

In its sample, this clonotype was seen many times. The V and J genes are TRBV4-1 and TRBJ2-5, with unresolved D. V was trimmed by 3 bases and J by 4 bases, leaving 9 bases between them. Per germline, CDR1 MGHRA and CDR2 YSYEKL. This CDR3 is 13 amino acids long. The CDR3 region is CASSQFEAETQYF. The CDR3 region has the DNA TGCGCCAGCAGCCAGTTCGAGGCAGAGACCCAGTACTTC.

This rearrangement joins TRBV6-5 to TRBJ2-7; TRBD1 or TRBD2 may be the D gene (5 bases each). The CDR3 length is 17 residues. Germline V gives CDR1 MNHEY, CDR2 SVGAGI. Trimming took 0 bases from V and 0 from J, leaving 15 bases between them. The CDR3 DNA reads TGTGCCAGCAGTTACTCGACTGGAGCGAGGGGCTCCTACGAGCAGTACTTC. It is translated as CASSYSTGARGSYEQYF.

This rearrangement joins TRBV7-2 to TRBJ2-5, with D possibly being TRBD2 (6 bases). The germline gives CDR1 SGHTA, CDR2 FQGNSA. Trimming took off 5 bases at V and 5 bases at J, with 21 bases between the two ends. This CDR3 has 16 residues. The CDR3 sequence is CASSPPGLPAEETQYF. The DNA for the CDR3 is TGTGCCAGCAGCCCCCCGGGACTGCCAGCGGAGGAGACCCAGTACTTC.

This clonotype was seen at least ten times. V is TRBV7-2 and J is TRBJ1-1; D is possibly TRBD1 (6 bases). The CDR3 runs to 13 residues. The germline gives CDR1 SGHTA, CDR2 FQGNSA. Trimming stripped 5 bases from V and 5 bases from J, with 12 bases between. CDR3 coding DNA: TGTGCCAGCAGCACCGACAGGAGTACTGAAGCTTTCTTT. Translating it yields CASSTDRSTEAFF. The whole variable domain, remainder taken from reference TRBV7-2 and TRBJ1-1, is GAGVSQSPSNKVTEKGKDVELRCDPISGHTALYWYRQSLGQGLEFLIYFQGNSAPDKSGLPSDRFSAERTGGSVSTLTIQRTQQEDSAVYLCASSTDRSTEAFFGQGTRLTVV.

This clonotype was picked up many times. The chain couples TRBV30 to TRBJ2-7; no firm D call. Germline loops: CDR1 GTSNPN, CDR2 SVGIG (reference sequence). The ends were cut back, 1 base at V and 0 bases at J, with 13 bases in the middle. This CDR3 is built from 15 residues. The CDR3 DNA reads TGTGCCTGGAGTGAATCTTTTTTCCGCTCCTACGAGCAGTACTTC. It translates to CAWSESFFRSYEQYF.

The chain is built from TRBV11-2 and TRBJ1-6; D may be TRBD1 (6 bases). Germline assignment: CDR1 SGHAT and CDR2 FQNNGV. The germline V and J ends were trimmed by 3 bases and 10 bases, with 10 bases remaining between them. The CDR3 spans 13 residues. CDR3 in amino acids: CASSFQGHSPLHF. DNA for the CDR3: TGTGCCAGCAGCTTTCAGGGACACTCACCCCTCCACTTT.

The V call is TRBV7-9, the J call TRBJ1-2; TRBD1 aligns across 9 bases. The CDR3 has 14 amino acids. Germline-derived CDR1 and CDR2 are SEHNR and FQNEAQ (reference sequence). Trimming at V came to 5 bases and at J to 5 bases, leaving 6 bases not matched to a gene. The CDR3: CASSPYDRGYGYTF. The CDR3 DNA reads as TGTGCCAGCAGCCCGTACGACAGGGGGTATGGCTACACCTTC.

This clonotype was counted at least ten times. J is TRBJ1-5 and V is TRBV10-3; 8 nucleotides agree with TRBD1. Per germline, CDR1 ENHRY and CDR2 SYGVKD. The CDR3 length is 14 residues. Losses at the gene ends were 3 bases for V and 4 bases for J; bases not matched to a gene: 2. CDR3: CAISEGTGNQPQHF. Here the CDR3 DNA reads TGTGCCATCAGTGAAGGGACAGGAAATCAGCCCCAGCATTTT.

The V and J genes are TRBV9 and TRBJ2-7; 7 bases match TRBD1. V shed 9 bases, J shed 7 bases, and the junction held 16 bases outside the gene matches. The germline V gene has CDR1 SGDLS and CDR2 YYNGEE. The CDR3 totals 14 residues. In nucleotides, the CDR3 is TGTGCCATCAAGTCCGGGACAGAGGTTTGTGAGCAGTACTTC. Amino acid sequence: CAIKSGTEVCEQYF.

This chain connects TRBV6-2 or TRBV6-3 to TRBJ2-6, with D possibly TRBD2 on 5 matching bases. The CDR3 covers 12 residues. Trimming took off 11 bases at V and 2 bases at J, with 7 bases between the two ends. Germline values: CDR1 MNHEY, CDR2 SVGEGT. The chain's CDR3 is CASRAGANVLTF. As DNA, the CDR3 is TGTGCCTCGCGGGCTGGGGCCAACGTCCTGACTTTC.

This chain uses TRBV6-5 with TRBJ2-5, with TRBD2 identical over 10 bases. Trimming took 7 bases from V and 5 from J; bases not matched to a gene: 10. From germline, CDR1 is MNHEY and CDR2 SVGAGI. The CDR3 covers 15 residues. The chain's CDR3 is CASTILASGSETQYF. CDR3 DNA sequence: TGTGCCAGCACTATACTGGCTAGCGGGAGCGAGACCCAGTACTTC.

This clonotype occurred many times. V is TRBV6-5 and J is TRBJ2-5; 8 nucleotides match TRBD2. V was clipped by 0 bases and J by 5 bases; unmatched bases: 2. Germline lookup yields CDR1 MNHEY and CDR2 SVGAGI. This CDR3 has 14 amino acids. CDR3 coding DNA: TGTGCCAGCAGTTACTCTAGCGGGATGGAGACCCAGTACTTC. Translating gives CASSYSSGMETQYF.

The chain links TRBV12-3 or TRBV12-4 to TRBJ2-7, with D possibly TRBD1 on 6 matching bases. This CDR3 region has 12 residues. V lost 6 bases, J lost 7 bases, and 13 bases lay in between. DNA for the CDR3: TGTGCCAGCAGACTGGACAGCGGTGAGCAGTACTTC. This codes for CASRLDSGEQYF.

The chain links TRBV6-2 or TRBV6-3 to TRBJ1-1; D remains unclear. This CDR3 spans 14 amino acids. CDR1 MNHEY and CDR2 SVGEGT come from the germline V gene. Trimming took off 4 bases at V and 3 bases at J, with 12 bases between the two ends. The CDR3 is CASSSYPRDTEAFF. Written as DNA, the CDR3 is TGTGCCAGCAGTTCATACCCGAGGGACACTGAAGCTTTCTTT.

The sample holds many counts of this clonotype. The chain has TRBV2 and TRBJ2-5, with 7 bases lining up with TRBD1. CDR1 is SNHLY and CDR2 is FYNNEI in the germline V gene. The CDR3 runs 13 residues. After removal of 6 bases from V and 5 bases from J, the junction contained 6 bases not matched to a gene. The CDR3 here is CASRDRNVETQYF. CDR3 nucleotides: TGTGCCAGCAGGGACAGGAATGTGGAGACCCAGTACTTC.

This clonotype was counted ten times or more. This chain uses TRBV4-2 with TRBJ2-7, with D possibly TRBD2 on 5 matching bases. V lost 0 bases and J lost 0, with 6 bases in between. This CDR3 comprises 14 residues. Per germline, CDR1 LGHNA and CDR2 YNFKEQ. DNA for the CDR3: TGTGCCAGCAGCCAAGAGAGGGTCTCCTACGAGCAGTACTTC. Amino acid sequence: CASSQERVSYEQYF.

The chain combines TRBV6-1 with TRBJ2-7; perhaps TRBD2 as D (7 bases). The germline CDR1 and CDR2 sequences are MNHNS and SASEGT. The V and J ends lost 7 bases and 3 bases respectively, with 16 bases between them. The CDR3 extends over 14 amino acids. In nucleotides, the CDR3 is TGTGCCAGCACGGATCTTAGGGGGGGCTACGAGCAGTACTTC. The encoded protein is CASTDLRGGYEQYF.

The chain links TRBV28 to TRBJ2-6, with D hard to call. The CDR3 runs 15 residues. Germline V CDR1 and CDR2: MDHEN, SYDVKM. The ends were cut back, 5 bases at V and 0 bases at J, with 8 bases in the middle. Written as DNA, the CDR3 is TGTGCCAGCAGTCCAGGACCCTCTGGGGCCAACGTCCTGACTTTC. Residues: CASSPGPSGANVLTF. The full variable domain, completed using reference TRBV28 and TRBJ2-6, is DVKVTQSSRYLVKRTGEKVFLECVQDMDHENMFWYRQDPGLGLRLIYFSYDVKMKEKGDIPEGYSVSREKKERFSLILESASTNQTSMYLCASSPGPSGANVLTFGAGSRLTVL.

The chain has TRBV6-2 or TRBV6-3 and TRBJ2-7; tentatively, D is TRBD1 or TRBD2 (5 bases each). This CDR3 has 14 residues. The germline V and J ends were trimmed by 6 bases and 3 bases, with 15 bases remaining between them. Germline V gives CDR1 MNHEY, CDR2 SVGEGT. CDR3 sequence: CASRDPGRNYEQYF. CDR3 DNA sequence: TGTGCCAGCAGGGACCCGGGACGAAACTACGAGCAGTACTTC.

This clonotype turned up a few times. The chain couples TRBV20-1 to TRBJ1-2, with 8 bases aligning to TRBD1. Losses at the gene ends were 0 bases for V and 7 bases for J; bases not matched to a gene: 4. CDR1 and CDR2 (germline): DFQATT, SNEGSKA (reference sequence). There are 13 residues in the CDR3. The CDR3: CSARDTGGGGYTF. CDR3 nucleotides: TGCAGTGCTAGAGATACAGGGGGAGGTGGCTACACCTTC.

Ten or more counts support this clonotype. The chain carries TRBV20-1 and TRBJ2-7; perhaps D is TRBD1 or TRBD2 (5 bases each). Trimming removed 1 base from V and 2 bases from J, with 12 bases in between. From germline, CDR1 is DFQATT and CDR2 SNEGSKA (reference sequence). The CDR3 sequence is 14 residues long. CDR3 DNA sequence: TGCAGTGCTAGAGGACGGGACGGGACCTACGAGCAGTACTTC. This gives the protein CSARGRDGTYEQYF.

This clonotype was seen repeatedly, ten times or more. This rearrangement joins TRBV5-5 to TRBJ2-5; 8 nucleotides match TRBD1. With V trimmed by 5 bases and J by 2 bases, 8 bases remained unmatched. Germline loops: CDR1 SGHKS, CDR2 YYEKEE (reference sequence). The CDR3 is 15 residues long. The CDR3 protein is CASSLTTGEQETQYF. CDR3 DNA sequence: TGTGCCAGCAGTTTGACGACAGGGGAGCAAGAGACCCAGTACTTC. Complete variable domain (other parts from reference TRBV5-5 and TRBJ2-5): DAGVTQSPTHLIKTRGQQVTLRCSPISGHKSVSWYQQVLGQGPQFIFQYYEKEERGRGNFPDRFSARQFPNYSSELNVNALLLGDSALYLCASSLTTGEQETQYFGPGTRLLVL.

The chain recombines TRBV12-3 or TRBV12-4 with TRBJ1-6; D gene unclear. Trimming cost V 2 bases and J 8 bases, with 19 bases left between them. There are 17 residues in the CDR3. The CDR3 is CASSLIWMTAVDSPLHF. CDR3 DNA: TGTGCCAGCAGTTTAATTTGGATGACGGCGGTGGATTCACCCCTCCACTTT.

The rearrangement joins TRBV20-1 to TRBJ1-6, with 7 bases matching TRBD1. V lost 6 bases, J lost 0 bases, and 11 bases stayed unmatched. This CDR3 is 17 amino acids long. Germline CDR1 reads DFQATT; CDR2 reads SNEGSKA (reference sequence). The CDR3 nucleotides are TGCAGTGCCACCCGGGACAGCCTAAGCTCCTATAATTCACCCCTCCACTTT. It specifies CSATRDSLSSYNSPLHF.

There are many counts of this clonotype. The rearrangement links TRBV19 to TRBJ1-1; D unresolved. CDR1 and CDR2 (germline): LNHDA, SQIVND (reference sequence). This CDR3 comprises 13 residues. V was clipped by 4 bases and J by 4 bases, with 10 bases between them. The CDR3 loop reads CASSTNMGTEAFF. The DNA for the CDR3 is TGTGCCAGTAGTACGAACATGGGCACTGAAGCTTTCTTT.

This clonotype has a handful of counts. The V call is TRBV6-2 or TRBV6-3, the J call TRBJ1-2; no reliable D call. V was cut by 5 bases and J by 4 bases, with 14 bases left in between. The CDR3 spans 14 residues. Per the germline V gene, CDR1 is MNHEY and CDR2 is SVGEGT. The CDR3 protein is CASSPSPEVYGYTF. For the CDR3, the DNA is TGTGCCAGCAGTCCAAGCCCGGAAGTCTATGGCTACACCTTC.

This clonotype was seen many times. The chain carries TRBV19 and TRBJ2-7, with D tentatively TRBD2 (6 bases). Germline V gene lookup returns CDR1 LNHDA and CDR2 SQIVND (reference sequence). This CDR3 contains 12 residues. V lost 10 bases to trimming and J lost 3 bases, with 13 bases between them. The CDR3 is CATRTGLYEQYF. The CDR3 DNA sequence: TGTGCCACAAGGACGGGACTCTACGAGCAGTACTTC.

The chain carries TRBV30 and TRBJ1-1; D gene ambiguous. CDR3 length equals 11 residues. Trimming stripped 3 bases from V and 3 bases from J, with 5 bases between. The germline CDR1 and CDR2 sequences are GTSNPN and SVGIG (reference sequence). The CDR3 nucleotides are TGTGCCTGGAGGGAGGACACTGAAGCTTTCTTT. Amino acids: CAWREDTEAFF. The full variable domain, in which reference TRBV30 and TRBJ1-1 provide the parts outside the CDR3, is SQTIHQWPATLVQPVGSPLSLECTVEGTSNPNLYWYRQAAGRGLQLLFYSVGIGQISSEVPQNLSASRPQDRQFILSSKKLLLSDSGFYLCAWREDTEAFFGQGTRLTVV.